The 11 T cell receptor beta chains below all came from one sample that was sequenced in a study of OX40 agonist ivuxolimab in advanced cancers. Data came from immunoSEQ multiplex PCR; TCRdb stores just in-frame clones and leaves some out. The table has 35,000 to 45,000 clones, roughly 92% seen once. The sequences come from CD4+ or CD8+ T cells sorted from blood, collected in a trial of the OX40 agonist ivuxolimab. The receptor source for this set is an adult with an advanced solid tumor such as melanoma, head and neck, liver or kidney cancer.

The DNA of the CDR3 is TGTGCCAGCAGGGGGCGCGTTTACAATGAGCAGTTCTTC. Amino acid sequence: CASRGRVYNEQFF. The rearrangement joins TRBV2 to TRBJ2-1; maybe TRBD1 (5 bases). CDR3 size: 13 residues. Trimming pared 6 bases from V and 4 bases from J, leaving 10 bases between. The germline CDR1 and CDR2 sequences are SNHLY and FYNNEI.

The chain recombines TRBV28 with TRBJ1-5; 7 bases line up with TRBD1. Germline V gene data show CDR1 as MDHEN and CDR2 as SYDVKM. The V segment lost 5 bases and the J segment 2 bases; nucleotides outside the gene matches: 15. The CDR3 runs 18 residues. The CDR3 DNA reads TGTGCCAGCAGTCCAAGGACAGGCGGGTATACTGGCAATCAGCCCCAGCATTTT. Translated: CASSPRTGGYTGNQPQHF.

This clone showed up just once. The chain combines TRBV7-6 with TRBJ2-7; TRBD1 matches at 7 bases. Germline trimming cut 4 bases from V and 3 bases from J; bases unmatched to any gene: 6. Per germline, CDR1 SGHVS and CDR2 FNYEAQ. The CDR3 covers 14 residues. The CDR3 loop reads CASSSGQAFYEQYF. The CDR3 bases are TGTGCCAGCAGCTCCGGACAGGCTTTCTACGAGCAGTACTTC.

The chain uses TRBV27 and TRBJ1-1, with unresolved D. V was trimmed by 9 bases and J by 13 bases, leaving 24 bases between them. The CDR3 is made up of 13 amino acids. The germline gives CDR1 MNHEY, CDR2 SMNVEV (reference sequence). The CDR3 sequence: CASSYGGPGVSFF. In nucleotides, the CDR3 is TGTGCCAGTTCCTATGGCGGCCCCGGAGTAAGTTTCTTT.

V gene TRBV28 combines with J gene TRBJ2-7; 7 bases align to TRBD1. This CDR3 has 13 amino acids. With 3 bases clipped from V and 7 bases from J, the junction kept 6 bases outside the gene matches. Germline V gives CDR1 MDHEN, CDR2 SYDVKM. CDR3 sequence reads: CASSFTGVWEQYF. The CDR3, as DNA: TGTGCCAGCAGTTTCACAGGGGTTTGGGAGCAGTACTTC.

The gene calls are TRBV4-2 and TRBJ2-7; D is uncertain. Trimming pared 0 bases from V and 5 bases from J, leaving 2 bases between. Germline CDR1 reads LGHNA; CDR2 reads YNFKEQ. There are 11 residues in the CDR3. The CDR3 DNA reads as TGTGCCAGCAGCCAAGACCACGAGCAGTACTTC. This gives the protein CASSQDHEQYF.

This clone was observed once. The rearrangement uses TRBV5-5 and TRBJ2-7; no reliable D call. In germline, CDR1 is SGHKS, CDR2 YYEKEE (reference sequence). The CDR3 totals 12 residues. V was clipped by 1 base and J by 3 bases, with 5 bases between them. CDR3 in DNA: TGTGCCAGCAGCTTGTTGGGCTACGAGCAGTACTTC. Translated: CASSLLGYEQYF.

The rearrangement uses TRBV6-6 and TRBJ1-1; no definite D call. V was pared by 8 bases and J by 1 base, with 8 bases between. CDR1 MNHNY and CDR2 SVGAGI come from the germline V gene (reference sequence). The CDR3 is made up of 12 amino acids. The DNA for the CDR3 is TGTGCCAGCCTGCCCTCGAACACTGAAGCTTTCTTT. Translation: CASLPSNTEAFF.

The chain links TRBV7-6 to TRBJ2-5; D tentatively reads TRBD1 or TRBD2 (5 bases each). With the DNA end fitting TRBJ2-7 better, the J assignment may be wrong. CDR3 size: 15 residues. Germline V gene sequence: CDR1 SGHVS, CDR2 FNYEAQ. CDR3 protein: CASSLGDRGTYEQYF. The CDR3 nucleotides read TGTGCCAGCAGCTTAGGGGACCGAGGGACCTACGAGCAGTACTTC.

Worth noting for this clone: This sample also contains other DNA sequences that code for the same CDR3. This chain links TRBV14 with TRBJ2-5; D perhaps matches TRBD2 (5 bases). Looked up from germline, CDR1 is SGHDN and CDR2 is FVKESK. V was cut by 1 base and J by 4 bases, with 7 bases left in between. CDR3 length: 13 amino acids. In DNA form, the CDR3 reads TGTGCCAGCAGCCAAGGGCTAGCAGAGACCCAGTACTTC. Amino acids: CASSQGLAETQYF. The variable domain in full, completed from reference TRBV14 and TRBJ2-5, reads EAGVTQFPSHSVIEKGQTVTLRCDPISGHDNLYWYRRVMGKEIKFLLHFVKESKQDESGMPNNRFLAERTGGTYSTLKVQPAELEDSGVYFCASSQGLAETQYFGPGTRLLVL.

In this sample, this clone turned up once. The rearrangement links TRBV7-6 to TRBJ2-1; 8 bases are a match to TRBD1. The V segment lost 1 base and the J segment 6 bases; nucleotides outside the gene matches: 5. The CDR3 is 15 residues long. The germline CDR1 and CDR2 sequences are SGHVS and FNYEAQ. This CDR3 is CASSLGAGGSNEQFF. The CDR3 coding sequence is TGTGCCAGCAGCTTAGGGGCAGGGGGCTCCAATGAGCAGTTCTTC.